This record looks at one T cell receptor beta chain sequence and its context. Its antigen is currently unknown. This CDR3 contains 14 residues. Unmatched junction bases numbered 14, after V lost 8 bases and J lost 10 bases. Germline V gives CDR1 MNHEY, CDR2 SVGAGI. Indicated time point: cycle 4 day 1 (C4D1), after 6 weeks of nivolumab. No patient escaped relapse after autologous stem cell transplantation, and brentuximab vedotin exposure varied. Best response was recorded as complete response, partial response or progressive disease. Generated by immunoSEQ multiplex PCR, the TCRdb table keeps only in-frame clones and is missing some. The sample includes roughly 60,000 clones, about 92% seen only once; the top ten take about 8%. The sample belongs to a study of PD-1 blockade in classical Hodgkin lymphoma. General observations from the study: Newly diagnosed patients were reported to exhibit reduced baseline TCR diversity relative to healthy donors.

Sequenced material: peripheral blood mononuclear cells (PBMCs), taken before the fourth cycle of nivolumab. The TCR comes from a human donor with classical Hodgkin lymphoma. The chain carries TRBV6-5 and TRBJ2-1; TRBD2 matches 7 bases. CDR3 nucleotides: TGTGCCAGCCGGTCTGTTGGCGGGAGAGGGGAGCAGTTCTTC. Translation: CASRSVGGRGEQFF.